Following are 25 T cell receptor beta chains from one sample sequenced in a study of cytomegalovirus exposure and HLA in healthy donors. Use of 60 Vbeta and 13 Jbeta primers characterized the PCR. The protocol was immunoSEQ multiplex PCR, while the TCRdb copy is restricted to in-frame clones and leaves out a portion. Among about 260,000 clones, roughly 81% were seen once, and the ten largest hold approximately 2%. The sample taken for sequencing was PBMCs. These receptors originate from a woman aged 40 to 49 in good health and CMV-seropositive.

The CDR3 region is CASSHTLTASGSTDTQYF. The CDR3 DNA reads as TGTGCCAGCAGCCATACCTTGACGGCTAGCGGGAGCACAGATACGCAGTATTTT. The rearrangement uses TRBV4-2 and TRBJ2-3; 8 positions agree with TRBD2. Germline CDR1 reads LGHNA; CDR2 reads YNFKEQ. The CDR3 spans 18 residues. J lost 0 bases, V lost 3 bases, and 11 bases had no gene match.

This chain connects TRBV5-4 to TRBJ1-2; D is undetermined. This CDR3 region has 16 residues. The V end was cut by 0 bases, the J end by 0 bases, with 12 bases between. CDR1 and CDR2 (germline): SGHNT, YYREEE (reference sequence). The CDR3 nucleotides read TGTGCCAGCAGCTTGGAGGCCTACGGGACTAACTATGGCTACACCTTC. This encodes CASSLEAYGTNYGYTF.

The CDR3 region has the DNA TGTGCCATCAGGTCGACAGGGGTTCCCTCTGGGGCCAACGTCCTGACTTTC. It translates to CAIRSTGVPSGANVLTF. The chain carries TRBV10-3 and TRBJ2-6, with 8 nucleotides matching TRBD1. Germline trimming cut 6 bases from V and 0 bases from J; bases unmatched to any gene: 7. The CDR3 has 17 amino acids. Germline lookup yields CDR1 ENHRY and CDR2 SYGVKD.

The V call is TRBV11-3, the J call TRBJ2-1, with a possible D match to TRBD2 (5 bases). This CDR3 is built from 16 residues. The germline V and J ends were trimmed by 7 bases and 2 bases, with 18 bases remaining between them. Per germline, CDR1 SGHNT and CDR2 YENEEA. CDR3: CASTTPILAAYNEQFF. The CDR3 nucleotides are TGTGCCAGCACCACCCCGATCCTAGCTGCCTACAATGAGCAGTTCTTC.

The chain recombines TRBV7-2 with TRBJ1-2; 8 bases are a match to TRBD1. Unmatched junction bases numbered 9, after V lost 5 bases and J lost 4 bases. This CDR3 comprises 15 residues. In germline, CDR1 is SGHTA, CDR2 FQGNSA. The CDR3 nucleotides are TGTGCCAGCAGCCCCGGACAGGGAATTATCTATGGCTACACCTTC. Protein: CASSPGQGIIYGYTF.

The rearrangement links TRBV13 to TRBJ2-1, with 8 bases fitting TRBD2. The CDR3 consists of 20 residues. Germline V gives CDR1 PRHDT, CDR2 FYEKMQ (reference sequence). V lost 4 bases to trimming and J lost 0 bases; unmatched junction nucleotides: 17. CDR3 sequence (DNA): TGTGCCAGCAGCTGGGCATCAGCGGGAGCGGACCCTAGCTCCTACAATGAGCAGTTCTTC. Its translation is CASSWASAGADPSSYNEQFF.

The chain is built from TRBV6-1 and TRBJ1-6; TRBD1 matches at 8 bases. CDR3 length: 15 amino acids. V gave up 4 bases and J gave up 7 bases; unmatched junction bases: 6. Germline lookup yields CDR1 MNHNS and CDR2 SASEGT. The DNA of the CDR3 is TGTGCCAGCAGTGCTGTGGGACAGGACAATTCACCCCTCCACTTT. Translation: CASSAVGQDNSPLHF.

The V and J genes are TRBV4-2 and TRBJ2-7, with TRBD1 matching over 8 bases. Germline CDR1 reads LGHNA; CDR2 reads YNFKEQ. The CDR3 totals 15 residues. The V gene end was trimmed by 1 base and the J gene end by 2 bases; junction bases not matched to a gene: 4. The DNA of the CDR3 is TGTGCCAGCAGCCAAGTGCAGGGGGCTCCCTACGAGCAGTACTTC. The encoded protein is CASSQVQGAPYEQYF.

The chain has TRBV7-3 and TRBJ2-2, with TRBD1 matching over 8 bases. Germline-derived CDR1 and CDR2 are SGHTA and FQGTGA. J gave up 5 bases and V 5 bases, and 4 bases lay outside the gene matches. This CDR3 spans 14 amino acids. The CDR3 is CASSPGQGTGELFF. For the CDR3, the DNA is TGTGCCAGCAGCCCAGGACAGGGTACCGGGGAGCTGTTTTTT.

As DNA, the CDR3 is TGTGCCCTGGACTTTTACAATGAGCAGTTCTTC. It yields the protein CALDFYNEQFF. The V call is TRBV30, the J call TRBJ2-1, with D possibly matching TRBD2 (5 bases). The CDR3 has 11 residues. Per the germline V gene, CDR1 is GTSNPN and CDR2 is SVGIG (reference sequence). Trimming took 8 bases from V and 4 from J, leaving 9 bases between them.

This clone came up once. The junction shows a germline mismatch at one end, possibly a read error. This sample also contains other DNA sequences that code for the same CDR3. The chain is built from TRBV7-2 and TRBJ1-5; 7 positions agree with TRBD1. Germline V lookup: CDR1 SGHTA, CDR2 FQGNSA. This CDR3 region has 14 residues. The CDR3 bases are TGTGCTAGCAGCTTAAACCCGGGACAGAAGCCCCAGCATTTT. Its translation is CASSLNPGQKPQHF.

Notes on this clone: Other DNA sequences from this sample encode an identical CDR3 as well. The CDR3 is CASSPYTDTQYF. The CDR3 region has the DNA TGCGCCAGCAGCCCGTACACAGATACGCAGTATTTT. V gene TRBV5-1 combines with J gene TRBJ2-3; D is ambiguous. The CDR3 contains 12 residues. V lost 4 bases, J lost 2 bases, and 5 bases lay in between. Per the germline V gene, CDR1 is SGHRS and CDR2 is YFSETQ.

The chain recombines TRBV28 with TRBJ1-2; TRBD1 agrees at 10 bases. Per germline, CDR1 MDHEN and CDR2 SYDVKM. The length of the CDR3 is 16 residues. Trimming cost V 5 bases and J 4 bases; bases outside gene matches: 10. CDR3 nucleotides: TGTGCCAGCAGTAGATCTCCGGGACAGGGGAGCTATGGCTACACCTTC. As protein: CASSRSPGQGSYGYTF.

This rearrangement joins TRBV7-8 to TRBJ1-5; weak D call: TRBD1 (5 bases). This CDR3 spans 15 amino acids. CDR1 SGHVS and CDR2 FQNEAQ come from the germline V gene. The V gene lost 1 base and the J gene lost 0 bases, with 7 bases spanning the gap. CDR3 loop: CASSLDRNSNQPQHF. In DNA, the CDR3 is TGTGCCAGCAGCTTAGACAGGAATAGCAATCAGCCCCAGCATTTT. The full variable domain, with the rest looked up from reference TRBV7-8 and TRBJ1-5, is GAGVSQSPRYKVAKRGQDVALRCDPISGHVSLFWYQQALGQGPEFLTYFQNEAQLDKSGLPSDRFFAERPEGSVSTLKIQRTQQEDSAVYLCASSLDRNSNQPQHFGDGTRLSIL.

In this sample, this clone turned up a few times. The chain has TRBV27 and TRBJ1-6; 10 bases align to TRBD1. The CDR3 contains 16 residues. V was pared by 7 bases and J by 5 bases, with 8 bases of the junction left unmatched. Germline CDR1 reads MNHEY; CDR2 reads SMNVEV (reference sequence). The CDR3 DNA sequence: TGTGCCAGCACTCGACAGGGGGCATCGAATAATTCACCCCTCCACTTT. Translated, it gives CASTRQGASNNSPLHF.

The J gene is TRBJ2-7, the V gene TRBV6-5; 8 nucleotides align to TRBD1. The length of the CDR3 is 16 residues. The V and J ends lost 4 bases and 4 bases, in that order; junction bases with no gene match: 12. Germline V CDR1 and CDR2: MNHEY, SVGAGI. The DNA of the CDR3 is TGTGCCAGCAGTTGGACAGGGCCTGCGGAACTTTACGAGCAGTACTTC. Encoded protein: CASSWTGPAELYEQYF.

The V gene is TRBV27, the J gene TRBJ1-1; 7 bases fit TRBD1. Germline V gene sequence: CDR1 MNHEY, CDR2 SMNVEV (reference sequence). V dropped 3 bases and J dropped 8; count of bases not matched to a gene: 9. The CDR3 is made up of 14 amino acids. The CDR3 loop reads CASSLIQGTAEAFF. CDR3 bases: TGTGCCAGCAGTTTGATACAGGGGACTGCCGAAGCTTTCTTT.

CDR3 sequence reads: CASSPQTGEVYEQYF. DNA of the CDR3: TGTGCCAGCAGCCCTCAAACCGGGGAGGTCTACGAGCAGTACTTC. V and J are TRBV9 and TRBJ2-7, with D possibly being TRBD2 (6 bases). V was cut by 4 bases and J by 3 bases, with 17 bases left in between. Germline-derived CDR1 and CDR2 are SGDLS and YYNGEE. The CDR3 covers 15 residues.

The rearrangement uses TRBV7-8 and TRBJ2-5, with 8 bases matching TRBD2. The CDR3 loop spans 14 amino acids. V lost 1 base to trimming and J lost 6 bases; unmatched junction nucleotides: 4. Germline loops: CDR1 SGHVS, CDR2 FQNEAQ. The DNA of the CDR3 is TGTGCCAGCAGCTTAGTGCGGGGGGAACAGACCCAGTACTTC. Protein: CASSLVRGEQTQYF. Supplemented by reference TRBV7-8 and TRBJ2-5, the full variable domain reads GAGVSQSPRYKVAKRGQDVALRCDPISGHVSLFWYQQALGQGPEFLTYFQNEAQLDKSGLPSDRFFAERPEGSVSTLKIQRTQQEDSAVYLCASSLVRGEQTQYFGPGTRLLVL.

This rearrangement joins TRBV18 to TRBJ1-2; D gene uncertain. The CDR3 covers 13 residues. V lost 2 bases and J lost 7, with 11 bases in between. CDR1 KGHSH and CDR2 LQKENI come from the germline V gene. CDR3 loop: CASSPSSIFGYTF. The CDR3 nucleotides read TGTGCCAGCTCACCATCCAGTATTTTTGGCTACACCTTC.

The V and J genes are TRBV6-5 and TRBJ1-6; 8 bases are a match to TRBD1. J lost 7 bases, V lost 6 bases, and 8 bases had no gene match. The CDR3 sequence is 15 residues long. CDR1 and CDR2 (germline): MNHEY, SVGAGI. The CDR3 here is CASSRTGLGNSPLHF. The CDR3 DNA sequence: TGTGCCAGCAGCCGGACAGGGCTTGGGAATTCACCCCTCCACTTT.

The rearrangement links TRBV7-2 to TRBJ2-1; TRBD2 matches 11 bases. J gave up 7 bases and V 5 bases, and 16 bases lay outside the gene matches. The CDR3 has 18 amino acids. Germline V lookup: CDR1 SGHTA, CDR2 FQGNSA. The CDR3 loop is CASSPRVATSGRGNEQFF. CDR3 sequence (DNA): TGTGCCAGCAGCCCACGGGTAGCCACTAGCGGGAGAGGAAATGAGCAGTTCTTC.

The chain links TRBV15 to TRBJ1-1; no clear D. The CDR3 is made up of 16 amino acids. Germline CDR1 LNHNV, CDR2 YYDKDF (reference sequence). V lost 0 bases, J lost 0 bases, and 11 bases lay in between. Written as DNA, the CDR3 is TGTGCCACCAGCAGAGATCCGGGGATCATGAACACTGAAGCTTTCTTT. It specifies CATSRDPGIMNTEAFF. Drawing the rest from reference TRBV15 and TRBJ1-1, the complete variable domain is DAMVIQNPRYQVTQFGKPVTLSCSQTLNHNVMYWYQQKSSQAPKLLFHYYDKDFNNEADTPDNFQSRRPNTSFCFLDIRSPGLGDTAMYLCATSRDPGIMNTEAFFGQGTRLTVV.

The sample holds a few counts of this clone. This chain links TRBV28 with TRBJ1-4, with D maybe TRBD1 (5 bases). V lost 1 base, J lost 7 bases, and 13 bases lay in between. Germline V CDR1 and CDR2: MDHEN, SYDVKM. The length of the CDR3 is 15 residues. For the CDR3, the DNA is TGTGCCAGCAGTTTATTAATGGGAGGGGCTGAAAAACTGTTTTTT. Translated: CASSLLMGGAEKLFF.

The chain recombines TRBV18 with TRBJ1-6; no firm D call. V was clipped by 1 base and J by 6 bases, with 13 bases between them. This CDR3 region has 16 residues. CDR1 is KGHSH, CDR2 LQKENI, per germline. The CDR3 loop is CASSPLGARSNSPLHF. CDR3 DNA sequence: TGTGCCAGCTCACCACTAGGCGCCAGGTCTAATTCACCCCTCCACTTT.